This T cell receptor (beta chain) originates from a study of T cell repertoires in cytomegalovirus infection. Study context: CMV infection and matching HLA type were both indicated by public TCR beta signatures.

This clonotype has more than one count but fewer than ten. Its antigen is undetermined. General study points: In two of eight donors, the top clonotype was HLA-C-restricted CMV-specific.

TCRdb re-called the reads with MiXCR, one entry per CDR3 protein. The data hold under 200,000 distinct CDR3 sequences, with about 22% observed a single time. Germline V gene data show CDR1 as SGHVS and CDR2 as FNYEAQ. The CDR3 is made up of 14 amino acids. Trimming cost V 0 bases and J 8 bases, with 13 bases left between them. The rearrangement links TRBV7-6 to TRBJ1-1; possible D gene TRBD1, 6 bases. The TCR was taken from a human donor in good health (CMV status not recorded). Some clones in this sample may be carry-over from other donors' samples. Sequencing was performed on CD8+ T cells from cultured PBMCs, taken from culture after CMV antigen stimulation. CDR3 DNA sequence: TGTGCCAGCAGCTTAGCCCAAACAGGGAGGGAAGCTTTCTTT. Its translation: CASSLAQTGREAFF.